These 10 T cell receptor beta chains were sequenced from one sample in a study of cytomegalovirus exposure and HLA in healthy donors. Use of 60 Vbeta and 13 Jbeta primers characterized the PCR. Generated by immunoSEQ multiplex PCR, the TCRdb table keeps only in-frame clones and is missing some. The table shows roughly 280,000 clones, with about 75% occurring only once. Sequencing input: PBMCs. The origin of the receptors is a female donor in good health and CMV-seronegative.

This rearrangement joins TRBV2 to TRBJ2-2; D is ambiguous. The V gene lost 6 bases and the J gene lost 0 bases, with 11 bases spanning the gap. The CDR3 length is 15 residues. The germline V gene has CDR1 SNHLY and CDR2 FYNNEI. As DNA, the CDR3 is TGTGCCAGCAGAAAGTTGTCAGCGAACACCGGGGAGCTGTTTTTT. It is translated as CASRKLSANTGELFF. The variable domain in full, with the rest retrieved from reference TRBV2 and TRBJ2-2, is EPEVTQTPSHQVTQMGQEVILRCVPISNHLYFYWYRQILGQKVEFLVSFYNNEISEKSEIFDDQFSVERPDGSNFTLKIRSTKLEDSAMYFCASRKLSANTGELFFGEGSRLTVL.

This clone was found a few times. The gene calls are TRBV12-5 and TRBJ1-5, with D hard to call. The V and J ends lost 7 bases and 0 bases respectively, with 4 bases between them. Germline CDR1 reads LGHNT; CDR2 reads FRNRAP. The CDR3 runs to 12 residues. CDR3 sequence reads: CASAFSNQPQHF. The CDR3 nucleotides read TGTGCTAGTGCCTTTAGCAATCAGCCCCAGCATTTT. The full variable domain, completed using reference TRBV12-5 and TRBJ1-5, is DARVTQTPRHKVTEMGQEVTMRCQPILGHNTVFWYRQTMMQGLELLAYFRNRAPLDDSGMPKDRFSAEMPDATLATLKIQPSEPRDSAVYFCASAFSNQPQHFGDGTRLSIL.

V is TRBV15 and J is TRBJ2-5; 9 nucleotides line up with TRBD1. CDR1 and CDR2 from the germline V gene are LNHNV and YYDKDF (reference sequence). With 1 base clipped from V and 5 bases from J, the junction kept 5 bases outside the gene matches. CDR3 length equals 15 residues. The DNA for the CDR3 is TGTGCCACCAGCAGAGGGGACAGGGTATCGGAGACCCAGTACTTC. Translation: CATSRGDRVSETQYF.

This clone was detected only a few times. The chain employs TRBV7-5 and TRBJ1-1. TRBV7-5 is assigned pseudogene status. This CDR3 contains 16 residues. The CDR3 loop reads CVRRCSKNQLRRKAFF. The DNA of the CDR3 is TGTGTCAGAAGGTGTAGTAAGAACCAACTAAGGCGTAAGGCTTTCTTT.

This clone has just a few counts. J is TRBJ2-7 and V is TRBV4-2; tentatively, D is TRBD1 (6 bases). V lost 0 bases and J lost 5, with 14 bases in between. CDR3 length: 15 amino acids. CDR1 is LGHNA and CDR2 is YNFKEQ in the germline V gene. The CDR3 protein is CASSQDTARGNEQYF. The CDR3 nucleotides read TGTGCCAGCAGCCAAGATACGGCCAGGGGTAACGAGCAGTACTTC.

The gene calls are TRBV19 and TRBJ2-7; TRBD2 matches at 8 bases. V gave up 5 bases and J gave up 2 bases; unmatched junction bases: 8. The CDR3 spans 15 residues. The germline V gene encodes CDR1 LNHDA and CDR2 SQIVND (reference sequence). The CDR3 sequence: CASSPQIAGTYEQYF. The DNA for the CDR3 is TGTGCCAGTAGTCCGCAGATAGCGGGAACCTACGAGCAGTACTTC.

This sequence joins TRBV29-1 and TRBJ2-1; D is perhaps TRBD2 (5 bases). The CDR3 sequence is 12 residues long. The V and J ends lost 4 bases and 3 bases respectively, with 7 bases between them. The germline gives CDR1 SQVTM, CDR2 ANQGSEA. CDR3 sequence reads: CSVVTIYNEQFF. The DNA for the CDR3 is TGCAGCGTTGTGACTATCTACAATGAGCAGTTCTTC.

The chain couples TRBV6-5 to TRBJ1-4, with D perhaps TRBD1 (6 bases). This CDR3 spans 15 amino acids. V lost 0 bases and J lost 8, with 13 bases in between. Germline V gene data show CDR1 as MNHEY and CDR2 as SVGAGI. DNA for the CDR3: TGTGCCAGCAGTTACTCAGGGGGTATAGGGGAAAAACTGTTTTTT. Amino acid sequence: CASSYSGGIGEKLFF.

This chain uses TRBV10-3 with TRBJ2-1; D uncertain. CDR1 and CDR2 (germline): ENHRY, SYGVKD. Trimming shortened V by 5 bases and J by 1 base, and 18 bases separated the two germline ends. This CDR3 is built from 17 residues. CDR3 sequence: CAISRRGSSTSYNEQFF. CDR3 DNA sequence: TGTGCCATCAGTAGACGTGGTAGCTCGACGTCCTACAATGAGCAGTTCTTC.

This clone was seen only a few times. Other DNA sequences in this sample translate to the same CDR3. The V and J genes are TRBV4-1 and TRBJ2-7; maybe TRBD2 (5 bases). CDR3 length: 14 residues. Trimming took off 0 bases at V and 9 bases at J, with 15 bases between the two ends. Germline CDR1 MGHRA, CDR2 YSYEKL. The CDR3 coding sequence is TGCGCCAGCAGCCAAGAAGACGGCATCGGAGGGCAGTACTTC. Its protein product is CASSQEDGIGGQYF.